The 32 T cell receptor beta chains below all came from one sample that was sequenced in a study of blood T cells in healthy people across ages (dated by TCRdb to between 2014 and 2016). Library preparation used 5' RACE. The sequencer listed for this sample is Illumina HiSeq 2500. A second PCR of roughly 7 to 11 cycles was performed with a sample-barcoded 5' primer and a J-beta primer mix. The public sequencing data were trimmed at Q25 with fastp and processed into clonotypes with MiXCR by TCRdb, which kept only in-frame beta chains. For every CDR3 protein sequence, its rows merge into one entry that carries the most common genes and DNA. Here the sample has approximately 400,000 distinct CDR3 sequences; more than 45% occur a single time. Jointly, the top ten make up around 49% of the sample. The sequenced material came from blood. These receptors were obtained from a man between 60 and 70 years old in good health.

CDR3 sequence reads: CSAGHRGLNTEAFF. The CDR3 bases are TGCAGTGCTGGCCACCGAGGATTGAACACTGAAGCTTTCTTT. The chain is built from TRBV20-1 and TRBJ1-1; D ambiguous. The CDR3 totals 14 residues. Trimming removed 5 bases at V and 0 bases at J, with 13 bases between. CDR1 is DFQATT, CDR2 SNEGSKA, per germline (reference sequence).

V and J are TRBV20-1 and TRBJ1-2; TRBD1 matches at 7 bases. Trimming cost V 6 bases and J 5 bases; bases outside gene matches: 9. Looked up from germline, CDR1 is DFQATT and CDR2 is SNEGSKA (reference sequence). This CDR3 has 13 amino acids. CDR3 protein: CSAVDRDAYGYTF. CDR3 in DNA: TGCAGTGCGGTTGACAGGGACGCGTATGGCTACACCTTC.

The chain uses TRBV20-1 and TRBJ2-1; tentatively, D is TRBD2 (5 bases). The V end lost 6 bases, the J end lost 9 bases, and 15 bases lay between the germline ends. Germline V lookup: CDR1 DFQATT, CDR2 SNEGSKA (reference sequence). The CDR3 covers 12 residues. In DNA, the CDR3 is TGCAGTGCCGCGCCCCTAGCCGGTGAGCAGTTCTTC. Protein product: CSAAPLAGEQFF.

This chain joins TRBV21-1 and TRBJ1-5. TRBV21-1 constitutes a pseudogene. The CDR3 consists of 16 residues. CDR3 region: CASSKSKNQGGQPQHF. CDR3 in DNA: TGTGCCAGCAGCAAATCAAAAAATCAGGGAGGGCAGCCCCAGCATTTT.

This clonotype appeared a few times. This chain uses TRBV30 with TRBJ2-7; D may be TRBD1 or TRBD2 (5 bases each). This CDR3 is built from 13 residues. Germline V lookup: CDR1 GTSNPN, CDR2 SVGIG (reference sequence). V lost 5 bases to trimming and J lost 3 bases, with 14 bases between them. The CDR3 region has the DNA TGTGCCTGGGACACCGGGACGGACTACGAGCAGTACTTC. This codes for CAWDTGTDYEQYF.

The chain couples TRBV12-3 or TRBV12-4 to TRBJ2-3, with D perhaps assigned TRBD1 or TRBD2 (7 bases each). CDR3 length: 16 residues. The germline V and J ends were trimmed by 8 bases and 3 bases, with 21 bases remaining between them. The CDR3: CASSGGWRAGTDTQYF. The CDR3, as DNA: TGTGCCAGCTCAGGGGGGTGGAGAGCGGGAACAGATACGCAGTATTTT.

CDR3 bases: TGTGCCAGCGGCCACCTTAGGGAGCAGTACTTC. Its protein is CASGHLREQYF. The V and J genes are TRBV7-2 and TRBJ2-5; the D gene is possibly TRBD2 (5 bases). The CDR3 loop spans 11 amino acids. In germline, CDR1 is SGHTA, CDR2 FQGNSA. Trimming cost V 8 bases and J 11 bases, with 15 bases left between them.

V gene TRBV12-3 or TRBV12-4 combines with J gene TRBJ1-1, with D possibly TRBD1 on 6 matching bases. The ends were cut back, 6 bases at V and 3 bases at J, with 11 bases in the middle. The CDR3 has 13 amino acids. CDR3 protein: CASRAGAYTEAFF. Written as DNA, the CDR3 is TGTGCCAGCAGGGCAGGGGCTTACACTGAAGCTTTCTTT.

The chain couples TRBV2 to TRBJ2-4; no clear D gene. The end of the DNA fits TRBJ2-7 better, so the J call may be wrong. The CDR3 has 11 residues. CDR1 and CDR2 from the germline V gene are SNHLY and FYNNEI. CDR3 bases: TGTGCCAGCACCCGGGCCCTCGAGCAGTACTTC. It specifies CASTRALEQYF.

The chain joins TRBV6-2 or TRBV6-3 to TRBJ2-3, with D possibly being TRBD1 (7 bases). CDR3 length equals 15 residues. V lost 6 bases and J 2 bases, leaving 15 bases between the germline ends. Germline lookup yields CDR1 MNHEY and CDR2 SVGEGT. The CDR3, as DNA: TGTGCCAGCAGCCCAGGGGGGCACGTCACAGATACGCAGTATTTT. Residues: CASSPGGHVTDTQYF.

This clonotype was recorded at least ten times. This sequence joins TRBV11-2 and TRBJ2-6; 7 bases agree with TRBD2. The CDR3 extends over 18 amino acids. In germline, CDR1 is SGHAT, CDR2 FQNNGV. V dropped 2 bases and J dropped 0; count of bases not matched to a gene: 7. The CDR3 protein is CASSLSSGAVSGANVLTF. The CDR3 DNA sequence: TGTGCCAGCAGCTTAAGCAGCGGGGCGGTCTCTGGGGCCAACGTCCTGACTTTC.

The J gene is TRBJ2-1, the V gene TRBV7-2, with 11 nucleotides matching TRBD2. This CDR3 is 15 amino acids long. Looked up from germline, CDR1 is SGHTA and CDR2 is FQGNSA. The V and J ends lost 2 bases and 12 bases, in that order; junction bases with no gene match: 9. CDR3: CASSLLAGGLFGQFF. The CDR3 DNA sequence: TGTGCCAGCAGCTTACTAGCGGGGGGCTTGTTCGGGCAGTTCTTC.

CDR3 loop: CASSLSSSGWETQYF. The CDR3, as DNA: TGTGCCAGCAGCTTGTCTTCTAGCGGGTGGGAGACCCAGTACTTC. The rearrangement joins TRBV5-4 to TRBJ2-5; TRBD2 matches at 8 bases. J gave up 5 bases and V 1 base, and 7 bases lay outside the gene matches. The V gene's germline CDR1 is SGHNT and CDR2 YYREEE (reference sequence). The CDR3 is made up of 15 amino acids.

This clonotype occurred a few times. This CDR3 is CSATAGNTIYF. The CDR3 nucleotides read TGCAGTGCCACGGCGGGAAACACCATATATTTT. The V gene is TRBV20-1, the J gene TRBJ1-3; D is unclear. This CDR3 has 11 residues. CDR1 DFQATT and CDR2 SNEGSKA come from the germline V gene (reference sequence). Trimming shortened V by 6 bases and J by 4 bases, and 7 bases separated the two germline ends.

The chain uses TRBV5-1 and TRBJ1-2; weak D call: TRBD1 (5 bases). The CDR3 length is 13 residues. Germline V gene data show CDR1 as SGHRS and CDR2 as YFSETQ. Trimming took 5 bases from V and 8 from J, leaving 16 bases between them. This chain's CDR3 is CASRGGTSWGYTF. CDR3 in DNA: TGCGCCAGCAGAGGAGGGACTTCGTGGGGCTACACCTTC.

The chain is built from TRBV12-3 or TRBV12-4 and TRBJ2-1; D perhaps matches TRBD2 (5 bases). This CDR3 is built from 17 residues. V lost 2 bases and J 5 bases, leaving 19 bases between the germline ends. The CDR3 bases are TGTGCCAGCAGTTTAAGGGCCTTTGTGGGAGCCCACAATGAGCAGTTCTTC. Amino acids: CASSLRAFVGAHNEQFF.

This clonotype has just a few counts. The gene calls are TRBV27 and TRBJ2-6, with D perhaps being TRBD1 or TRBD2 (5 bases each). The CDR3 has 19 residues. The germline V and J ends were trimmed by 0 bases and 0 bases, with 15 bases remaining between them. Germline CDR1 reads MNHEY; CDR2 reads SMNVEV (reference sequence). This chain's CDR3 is CASSLSAPGRTSGANVLTF. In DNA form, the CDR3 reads TGTGCCAGCAGTTTATCGGCCCCGGGACGGACCTCTGGGGCCAACGTCCTGACTTTC.

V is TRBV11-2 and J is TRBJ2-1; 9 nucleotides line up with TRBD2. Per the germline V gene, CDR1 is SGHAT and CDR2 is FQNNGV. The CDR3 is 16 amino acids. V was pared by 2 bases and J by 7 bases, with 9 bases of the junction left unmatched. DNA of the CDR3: TGTGCCAGCAGCTTAAGGGCTTGGCGGGAGGGTAATGAGCAGTTCTTC. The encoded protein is CASSLRAWREGNEQFF.

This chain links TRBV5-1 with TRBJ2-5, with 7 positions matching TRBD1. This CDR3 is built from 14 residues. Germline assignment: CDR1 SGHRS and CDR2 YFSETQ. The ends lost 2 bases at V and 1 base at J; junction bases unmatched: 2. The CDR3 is CASSFGTAQETQYF. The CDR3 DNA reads TGCGCCAGCAGCTTTGGGACAGCCCAAGAGACCCAGTACTTC.

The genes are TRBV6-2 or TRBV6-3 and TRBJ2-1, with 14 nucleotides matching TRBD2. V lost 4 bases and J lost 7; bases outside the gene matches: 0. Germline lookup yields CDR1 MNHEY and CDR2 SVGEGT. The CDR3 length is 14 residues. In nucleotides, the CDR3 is TGTGCCAGCAGTTGGACTAGCGGGAGGAATGAGCAGTTCTTC. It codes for CASSWTSGRNEQFF.

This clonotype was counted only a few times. CDR3 sequence: CSATGGVTDTQYF. The CDR3 DNA is TGCAGTGCTACAGGGGGCGTCACAGATACGCAGTATTTT. The rearrangement uses TRBV20-1 and TRBJ2-3; TRBD1 aligns across 8 bases. Germline assignment: CDR1 DFQATT and CDR2 SNEGSKA (reference sequence). Trimming removed 4 bases from V and 2 bases from J; junction bases left unmatched: 2. The CDR3 totals 13 residues.

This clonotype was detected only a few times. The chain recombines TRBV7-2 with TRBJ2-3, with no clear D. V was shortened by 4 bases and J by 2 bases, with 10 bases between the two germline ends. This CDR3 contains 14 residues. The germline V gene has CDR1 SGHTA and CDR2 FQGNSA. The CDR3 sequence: CASSSIEATDTQYF. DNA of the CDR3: TGTGCCAGCAGCTCGATAGAAGCCACAGATACGCAGTATTTT.

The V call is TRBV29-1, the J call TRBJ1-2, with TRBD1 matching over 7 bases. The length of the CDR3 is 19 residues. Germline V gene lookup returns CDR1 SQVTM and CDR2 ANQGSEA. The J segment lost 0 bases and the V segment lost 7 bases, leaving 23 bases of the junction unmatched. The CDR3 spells CSARDRSSRARTSNYGYTF. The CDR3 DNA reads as TGCAGCGCCCGGGACAGATCATCGCGCGCGCGAACCTCTAACTATGGCTACACCTTC.

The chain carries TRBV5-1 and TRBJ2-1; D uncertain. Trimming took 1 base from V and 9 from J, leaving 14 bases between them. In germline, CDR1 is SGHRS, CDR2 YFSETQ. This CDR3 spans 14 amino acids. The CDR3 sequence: CASSLTDIQSEQFF. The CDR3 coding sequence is TGCGCCAGCAGCTTGACAGATATACAAAGTGAGCAGTTCTTC.

CDR3 in DNA: TGCAGTGCACGGGGGAGTTACGCAGATACGCAGTATTTT. Its protein is CSARGSYADTQYF. The V and J genes are TRBV20-1 and TRBJ2-3; D is perhaps TRBD2 (6 bases). The CDR3 consists of 13 residues. V lost 6 bases, J lost 4 bases, and 14 bases lay in between. The V gene's germline CDR1 is DFQATT and CDR2 SNEGSKA (reference sequence).

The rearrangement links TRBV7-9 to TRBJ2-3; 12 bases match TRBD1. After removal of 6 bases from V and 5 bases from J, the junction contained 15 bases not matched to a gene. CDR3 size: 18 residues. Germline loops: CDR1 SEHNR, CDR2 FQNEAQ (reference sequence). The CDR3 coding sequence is TGTGCCAGCAGACAAAACGCACCCGGGACAGGGGGCGGAGATACGCAGTATTTT. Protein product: CASRQNAPGTGGGDTQYF.

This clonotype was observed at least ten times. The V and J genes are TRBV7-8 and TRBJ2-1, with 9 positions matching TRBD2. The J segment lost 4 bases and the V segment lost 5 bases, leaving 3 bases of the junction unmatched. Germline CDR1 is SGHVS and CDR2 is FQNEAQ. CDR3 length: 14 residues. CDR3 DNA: TGTGCCAGCAGCGATAGCGGGAGTTACAATGAGCAGTTCTTC. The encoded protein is CASSDSGSYNEQFF.

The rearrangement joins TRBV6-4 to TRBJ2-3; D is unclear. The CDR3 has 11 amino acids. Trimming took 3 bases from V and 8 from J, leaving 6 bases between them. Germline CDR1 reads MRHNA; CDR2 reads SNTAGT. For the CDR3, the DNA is TGTGCCAGCAGTGAGGCAGGTACGCAGTATTTT. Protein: CASSEAGTQYF.

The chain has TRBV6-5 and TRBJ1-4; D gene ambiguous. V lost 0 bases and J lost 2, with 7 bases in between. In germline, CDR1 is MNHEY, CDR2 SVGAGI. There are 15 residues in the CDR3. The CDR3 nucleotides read TGTGCCAGCAGTTACTCCCATCCTACTAATGAAAAACTGTTTTTT. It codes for CASSYSHPTNEKLFF.

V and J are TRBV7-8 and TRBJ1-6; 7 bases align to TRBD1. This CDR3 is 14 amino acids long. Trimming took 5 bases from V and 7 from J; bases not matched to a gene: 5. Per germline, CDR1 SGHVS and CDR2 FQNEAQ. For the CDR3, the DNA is TGTGCCAGCAGCGATACAGGGGTGAATTCACCCCTCCACTTT. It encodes CASSDTGVNSPLHF.

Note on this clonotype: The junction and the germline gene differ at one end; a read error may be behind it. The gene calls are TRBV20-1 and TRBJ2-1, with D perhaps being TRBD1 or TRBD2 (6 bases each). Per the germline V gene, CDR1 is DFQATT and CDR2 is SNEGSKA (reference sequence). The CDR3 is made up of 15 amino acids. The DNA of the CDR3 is TGCAGTGCCAGAGGGCGGGACCAGGGGTGGAATGAGCAGTTCTTC. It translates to CSARGRDQGWNEQFF.

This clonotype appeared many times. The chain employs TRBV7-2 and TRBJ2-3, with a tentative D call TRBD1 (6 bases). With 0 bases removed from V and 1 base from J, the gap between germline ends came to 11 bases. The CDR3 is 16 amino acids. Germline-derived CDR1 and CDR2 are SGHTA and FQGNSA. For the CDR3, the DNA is TGTGCCAGCAGCTTAGCCACAGGGCCCGGCACAGATACGCAGTATTTT. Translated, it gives CASSLATGPGTDTQYF.